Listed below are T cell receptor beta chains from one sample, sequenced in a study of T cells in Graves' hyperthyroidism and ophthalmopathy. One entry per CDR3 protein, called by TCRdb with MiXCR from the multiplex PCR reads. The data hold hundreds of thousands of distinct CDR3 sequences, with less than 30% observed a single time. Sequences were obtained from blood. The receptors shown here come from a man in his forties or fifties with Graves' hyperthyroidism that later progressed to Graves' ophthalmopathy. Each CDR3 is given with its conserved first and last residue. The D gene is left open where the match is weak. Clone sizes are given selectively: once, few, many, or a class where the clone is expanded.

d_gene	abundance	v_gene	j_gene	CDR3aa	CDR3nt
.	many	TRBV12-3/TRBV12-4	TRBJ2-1	CASVPSRHNEQFF	TGTGCCAGCGTCCCATCACGGCACAATGAGCAGTTCTTC
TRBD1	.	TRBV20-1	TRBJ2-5	CSATPQQGEETQYF	TGCAGTGCTACCCCGCAACAGGGGGAAGAGACCCAGTACTTC
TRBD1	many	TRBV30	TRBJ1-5	CAWSPQGGPQHF	TGTGCCTGGAGTCCACAGGGGGGCCCCCAGCATTTT
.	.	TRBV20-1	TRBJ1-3	CSAGQGSGNTIYF	TGCAGTGCTGGTCAGGGCTCTGGAAACACCATATATTTT
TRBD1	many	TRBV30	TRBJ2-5	CARGTGDQETQYF	TGTGCCCGCGGGACAGGGGACCAAGAGACCCAGTACTTC
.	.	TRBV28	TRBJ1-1	CASTQQRSINTEAFF	TGTGCCAGCACCCAGCAGAGGAGTATTAACACTGAAGCTTTCTTT
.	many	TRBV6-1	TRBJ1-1	CASRDSFDTEAFF	TGTGCCAGCAGGGACAGTTTCGACACTGAAGCTTTCTTT
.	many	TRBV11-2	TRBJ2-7	CASRRTGSEHGQYF	TGTGCCAGCAGGCGAACCGGGAGCGAACACGGGCAGTACTTC
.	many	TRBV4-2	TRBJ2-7	CASSPPTSFDEQYF	TGTGCCAGCAGCCCCCCAACTAGTTTCGACGAGCAGTACTTC
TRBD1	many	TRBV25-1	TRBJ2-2	CASSLGTGVFGELFF	TGTGCCAGCAGTTTAGGGACAGGGGTATTCGGGGAGCTGTTTTTT
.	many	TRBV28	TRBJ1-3	CASSFGFGANSGNTIYF	TGTGCCAGCAGTTTCGGATTTGGCGCAAACTCTGGAAACACCATATATTTT
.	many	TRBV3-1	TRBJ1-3	CASSQETRLAGNTIYF	TGTGCCAGCAGCCAAGAGACCCGGTTAGCGGGAAACACCATATATTTT
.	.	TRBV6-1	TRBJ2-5	CASSPALRGEETQYF	TGTGCCAGCAGTCCAGCGCTGCGGGGTGAAGAGACCCAGTACTTC
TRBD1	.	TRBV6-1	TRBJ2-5	CASSTPVPRGLEETQYF	TGTGCCAGCAGTACGCCCGTCCCCAGGGGGCTCGAAGAGACCCAGTACTTC
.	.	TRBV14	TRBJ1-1	CASSQDRGGMEAFF	TGTGCCAGCAGCCAAGATCGGGGGGGTATGGAAGCTTTCTTT
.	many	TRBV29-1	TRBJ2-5	CSVSSPRGETQYF	TGCAGCGTTTCCTCCCCTCGGGGAGAGACCCAGTACTTC
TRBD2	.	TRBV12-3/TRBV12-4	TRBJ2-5	CASSLYPGGPETQYF	TGTGCCAGCAGTTTATACCCGGGGGGGCCGGAGACCCAGTACTTC
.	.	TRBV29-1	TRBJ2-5	CSVETVTVYETQYF	TGCAGCGTTGAGACCGTGACAGTGTACGAGACCCAGTACTTC
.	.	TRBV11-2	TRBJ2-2	CASSPGSWRVTGELFF	TGTGCCAGCAGCCCAGGAAGTTGGAGGGTCACCGGGGAGCTGTTTTTT
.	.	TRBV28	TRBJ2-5	CASSVSGTIQETQYF	TGTGCCAGCAGTGTCTCCGGGACCATCCAAGAGACCCAGTACTTC
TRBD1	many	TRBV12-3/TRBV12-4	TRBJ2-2	CASRVRDRNTGELFF	TGTGCCAGCAGGGTCCGGGACAGGAACACCGGGGAGCTGTTTTTT
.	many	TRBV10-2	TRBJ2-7	CASNEAGRGYEQYF	TGCGCCAGCAACGAAGCGGGTCGGGGCTACGAGCAGTACTTC
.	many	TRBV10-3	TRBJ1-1	CAISAIEGTEAFF	TGTGCCATCTCCGCGATTGAGGGCACTGAAGCTTTCTTT
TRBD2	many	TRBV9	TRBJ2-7	CASSAGGRAVEQYF	TGTGCCAGCAGCGCCGGAGGGAGGGCTGTCGAGCAGTACTTC
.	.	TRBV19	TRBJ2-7	CASSNLGVAEQYF	TGTGCCAGTAGTAATCTTGGGGTAGCCGAGCAGTACTTC
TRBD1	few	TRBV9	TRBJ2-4	CAGSGTGAKNIQYF	TGTGCCGGCAGCGGGACAGGGGCCAAAAACATTCAGTACTTC
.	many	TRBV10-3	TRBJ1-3	CAIRSYNGNTIYF	TGTGCCATCAGGTCCTACAATGGAAACACCATATATTTT